This T cell receptor beta chain was profiled in a study of blood T cell repertoires in COVID-19 (TCRdb year 2020). Study-wide context: The collaborator samples originated in the United States, Italy and Spain and spanned the acute and convalescent phases of COVID-19. Where HLA class I and class II types were available, the types were taken from metadata supplied by the sample provider, not from assay-based typing. The repertoires were released in a freely available public database intended as a resource for research on the immune response to SARS-CoV-2. Sample metadata almost always included a de-identified subject ID, COVID-19 status, age in years and sex. The dataset comprised deeply sampled blood TCRbeta repertoires from subjects exposed to, actively infected with, or recovered from COVID-19. Samples came from the ongoing ImmuneRACE study (first 160 participants) plus 1,254 subjects from 6 global collaborators. The material from the prospective study consisted of cDNA or gDNA derived from T cells, B-cell-depleted T cells, or PBMCs. The paper as a whole reports these results and caveats: Clinical and demographic metadata were provided uncurated, with the amount varying by source and participant.

TCRbeta CDR3 regions were amplified from genomic DNA using the immunoSEQ Assay, a bias-controlled multiplex PCR. In the source study's methods: Nucleated cell counts per sample were estimated from amplification of reference gene primers within the assay. To quantify the absolute abundance of each unique TCRbeta CDR3 rearrangement, sequence reads were collapsed and filtered. Productive Simpson clonality was computed per sample as the square root of Simpson's diversity index over productive rearrangements. What TCRdb holds here is the immuneACCESS table cut down to in-frame rearrangements. Part of the clones is not present; checked against another copy, under half of the missing clones reflect an unresolved V gene, and the others are unexplained. The V and J calls and the clone size are those of that table, but D and trimming were determined from the DNA. Recorded for this sample are a few hundred thousand clones; around 84% of them occurred a single time. In total, the top ten clones hold 3.5% to 4% of the sample.

Whole blood was collected in K2EDTA tubes by collaborating institutions according to the institutions' own protocols. Collaborator samples were shipped for TCRbeta analysis as frozen whole blood, isolated PBMCs, or DNA extracted from either sample type. Comment on this clone: It lacks a known antigen. Base qualities are not provided; no much larger clone lies one nucleotide away.

CDR1 SGHRS and CDR2 YFSETQ were looked up in the germline V gene. Taken from cysteine to phenylalanine, the CDR3 has 16 residues. CDR3 DNA is the only sequence kept; it has 48 bases, read in frame from the first base. The junction shows trimming of 3 bases on V and 4 bases on J, and the gene matches do not reach 6 bases of it. The rearranged segments are TRBV5-1 and TRBJ2-2; 10 junctional bases match TRBD2. Source material: peripheral blood. The sequence derives from a young woman with acute or convalescent COVID-19. The CDR3 sequence is CASSYLAGDPTGELFF. The DNA sequence reads TGCGCCAGCAGCTACCTAGCGGGGGACCCCACCGGGGAGCTGTTTTTT.